A single sample gave rise to the 8 T cell receptor beta chains below, sequenced in a study of molecular identifiers for immune sequencing clone quantification. TCRdb recomputed calls from the PCR reads with MiXCR, one row per CDR3 protein. The table lists fewer than 100,000 distinct CDR3 sequences, under 25% of them singletons. What was sequenced was naive CD8+ T cells from blood, with Jurkat cell RNA spiked in. Subset indicated: FACS-sorted CD8+CD4-CCR7+CD45RA+ naive T cells. All receptors come from a human donor in good health. Some libraries in this study had Jurkat cell RNA spiked in.

The V gene is TRBV27, the J gene TRBJ1-1; 7 bases fit TRBD1. Trimming removed 3 bases from V and 1 base from J; junction bases left unmatched: 2. Per germline, CDR1 MNHEY and CDR2 SMNVEV (reference sequence). The CDR3 is 14 residues long. The CDR3 sequence: CASSLEGANTEAFF. Here the CDR3 DNA reads TGTGCCAGCAGTTTGGAGGGGGCGAACACTGAAGCTTTCTTT.

This clonotype was recorded many times. The V gene is TRBV13, the J gene TRBJ2-7; 7 positions match TRBD1. Looked up from germline, CDR1 is PRHDT and CDR2 is FYEKMQ (reference sequence). The trim removed 4 bases at V and 0 bases at J, leaving 3 bases unmatched. This CDR3 is 14 amino acids long. The CDR3 sequence is CASSSTGSSYEQYF. As DNA, the CDR3 is TGTGCCAGCAGCTCGACAGGGAGCTCCTACGAGCAGTACTTC.

Concerning this clonotype: A read error may explain this, as a much larger clone is one base away. This chain joins TRBV4-3 and TRBJ1-1; no reliable D call. CDR3 length: 13 residues. The germline gives CDR1 LGHNA, CDR2 YSLEER. CDR3: CVSSQDDRTEAFF. CDR3 DNA sequence: TGCGTCAGCAGCCAAGATGACCGCACTGAAGCTTTCTTT.

This sequence joins TRBV21-1 and TRBJ2-7; TRBD2 is the table's D call and was not checked against the DNA. TRBV21-1 is labeled a pseudogene. CDR3 size: 20 residues. The CDR3 reads CASSKAWASGGTTASYEQYF. The DNA for the CDR3 is TGTGCCAGCAGCAAAGCGTGGGCTAGCGGGGGTACAACGGCGTCCTACGAGCAGTACTTC.

This clonotype was observed a handful of times. The V and J genes are TRBV19 and TRBJ2-5, with TRBD2 matching 9 bases. The V and J ends lost 2 bases and 0 bases, in that order; junction bases with no gene match: 10. CDR1 and CDR2 from the germline V gene are LNHDA and SQIVND (reference sequence). The CDR3 is 18 amino acids. The CDR3 sequence is CASSISLAGYDYQETQYF. The CDR3 nucleotides read TGTGCCAGTAGTATAAGTCTAGCGGGATACGATTACCAAGAGACCCAGTACTTC.

The chain recombines TRBV4-2 with TRBJ2-2, with D possibly being TRBD2 (6 bases). With 0 bases removed from V and 4 bases from J, the gap between germline ends came to 18 bases. The CDR3 sequence is 18 residues long. Germline V lookup: CDR1 LGHNA, CDR2 YNFKEQ. The DNA of the CDR3 is TGTGCCAGCAGCCAAGATCTCCTAGCGTCCATTATCACCGGGGAGCTGTTTTTT. Its protein is CASSQDLLASIITGELFF.

Many counts were recorded for this clonotype. This chain connects TRBV27 to TRBJ2-7; D tentatively reads TRBD1 or TRBD2 (5 bases each). Germline lookup yields CDR1 MNHEY and CDR2 SMNVEV (reference sequence). The CDR3 sequence is 13 residues long. V lost 5 bases and J 9 bases, leaving 17 bases between the germline ends. CDR3: CASSPGDEMVQYF. DNA of the CDR3: TGTGCCAGCAGTCCCGGGGACGAAATGGTGCAGTACTTC.

The chain couples TRBV30 to TRBJ2-7, with D unclear. Trimming took off 5 bases at V and 2 bases at J, with 16 bases between the two ends. The CDR3 consists of 14 residues. Germline-derived CDR1 and CDR2 are GTSNPN and SVGIG (reference sequence). The CDR3 sequence is CAWAGESTAYEQYF. The DNA of the CDR3 is TGTGCCTGGGCAGGAGAGTCAACCGCCTACGAGCAGTACTTC.